This T cell receptor (beta chain) was found in a study of blood T cell repertoires in COVID-19. At the level of the study: In each case, the material was cDNA or gDNA derived from T cells, B-cell-depleted T cells, or PBMCs.

Generated by immunoSEQ multiplex PCR, the TCRdb table keeps only in-frame clones and is missing some. Here the sample spans 110,000 to 150,000 clones, more than 85% being singletons. This CDR3 spans 16 amino acids. V was pared by 5 bases and J by 7 bases, with 11 bases of the junction left unmatched. The germline CDR1 and CDR2 sequences are SGHAT and FQNNGV. The V and J genes are TRBV11-2 and TRBJ2-7, with 13 bases matching TRBD2. Sequencing used peripheral blood. This TCR came from a man in his 60s with active or convalescent COVID-19. The DNA for the CDR3 is TGTGCCAGCAGCCCGCCGGGACTAGCGGGGTCTTGGGAGCAGTACTTC. Amino acids: CASSPPGLAGSWEQYF.